The clone carrying this T cell receptor beta chain showed up many times. The junction shows a germline mismatch at one end, possibly a read error. Graves' hyperthyroidism qualified as stable when ophthalmopathy did not progress within 18 months. TCR beta CDR3 regions were amplified from RNA transcripts. HTBI primers were used for first-round RT-PCR of the TCR CDR3. TCRdb reprocessed the multiplex PCR reads via MiXCR and lists one record per CDR3 protein. Of 95,000 to 110,000 distinct CDR3 sequences in the sample, around a sixth were seen once. This record comes from a study of T cells in Graves' hyperthyroidism and ophthalmopathy. CDR1 is DFQATT, CDR2 SNEGSKA, per germline (reference sequence). The CDR3 is 14 residues long.

The chain recombines TRBV20-1 with TRBJ1-1, with 9 positions matching TRBD1. Sequenced: blood. The source of this sequence is a woman in her forties or fifties with Graves' hyperthyroidism. The CDR3 nucleotides read TGCAGTGTTAGACAGGGGGGGATGAACACTGAAGCTTTCTTT. Translating it yields CSVRQGGMNTEAFF.